This T cell receptor (beta chain) was sequenced in a study of human T cells and chemical hapten exposure. Study background: Application of 0.01% DPC to the upper back was done by patch test, with a reading at 6 days.

At least ten counts were recorded for this clonotype. The time point was: patch test 2, 6 weeks after DPC sensitization. Treatment reported: therapeutic diphenylcyclopropenone sensitization with weekly scalp DPC. The template was total RNA from unfractionated whole blood. The ends were cut back, 4 bases at V and 0 bases at J, with 16 bases in the middle. Germline CDR1 and CDR2: MDHEN and SYDVKM. This CDR3 has 16 residues. For the library, individual cDNA molecules each received unique molecular identifiers. Original data processing: Individual samples carried between roughly 23,224 and 700,000 TCRs, with around 96,000 as the median. Each CDR3 protein gets one entry after TCRdb re-called the RACE reads with MiXCR. TCRdb's processing, not the authors' own work, is the source of the V and J calls. Of some 80,000 distinct CDR3 sequences in the sample, approximately 10% were seen once.

The sample was whole blood, taken in connection with sensitization to the hapten diphenylcyclopropenone (DPC). J is TRBJ2-7 and V is TRBV28, with D uncertain. This TCR derives from a woman in her twenties or thirties with alopecia areata. Some clones in this sample may be carry-over from other donors' samples. The chain's CDR3 is CASSSHRMGFSYEQYF. CDR3 nucleotides: TGTGCCAGCAGTTCCCATCGTATGGGGTTCTCCTACGAGCAGTACTTC.